These T cell receptor beta chains were read from a single sample in a study of blood T cell repertoires in COVID-19. Some clones are missing from TCRdb's copy, which holds only in-frame ones; the method was immunoSEQ multiplex PCR. This table holds approximately 110,000 clones, 85% to 90% found once. Sequenced input: peripheral blood. The receptors shown here come from a woman aged 45-59 years with acute or convalescent COVID-19. Both conserved end residues are part of each CDR3.

j_gene,v_gene,CDR3aa
TRBJ2-1,TRBV11-1,CASSVETSGKYNEQFF
TRBJ2-1,TRBV18,CASSPGTGASNEQFF
TRBJ2-5,TRBV12-2,CASRLARETQYF
TRBJ2-6,TRBV19,CASSRSVTGGSSSGANVLTF
TRBJ1-2,TRBV7-9,CASSFGPQYGYTF
TRBJ1-1,TRBV28,CASSTGTAEAFF
TRBJ1-3,TRBV7-9,CASSRQYYPSGNTIYF
TRBJ2-7,TRBV6-5,CASITSGSFEQYF
TRBJ2-3,TRBV18,CASSPLGGSTDTQYF
TRBJ1-2,TRBV4-2,CASSQEYNYLLGGGYTF
TRBJ1-4,TRBV7-9,CASSSQGQHNEKLFF
TRBJ1-1,TRBV18,CASSLRQGETGEAFF
TRBJ1-2,TRBV5-8,CATPAGLSLGGYTF
TRBJ2-1,TRBV18,CASSPPSSDEQFF
TRBJ2-5,TRBV6-6,CASRGDRGETQYF
TRBJ2-7,TRBV10-2,CASSGLAGRGEQYF
TRBJ2-7,TRBV28,CASSLRQGRSEQYF
TRBJ2-1,TRBV12-2,CASRHGTSGGLQSSYNEQFF
TRBJ2-7,TRBV7-9,CASSLVLVEGGQPYEQYF
TRBJ1-1,TRBV20-1,CSASQQRNTEAFF
TRBJ2-2,TRBV30,CAWRGYLAGELFF
TRBJ1-1,TRBV3-1/TRBV3-2,CASSALEGQGATEAFF
TRBJ2-7,TRBV9,CASSVAARGSLYEQYF
TRBJ1-1,TRBV27,CASSLSLNQQGPRGTEAFF
TRBJ1-1,TRBV30,CAWSQSGWSEAFF